Presented here are 20 T cell receptor beta chains from one specimen sequenced in a study of cytomegalovirus exposure and HLA in healthy donors. PCR primers comprised 60 Vbeta and 13 Jbeta primers. Only in-frame clones appear in the TCRdb table, and some are missing; sequencing was by immunoSEQ multiplex PCR. Counted here are 130,000 or so clones, approximately 70% occurring once; the ten biggest clones make up approximately 6.5%. Sequenced: PBMCs. These receptors were obtained from a woman between 55 and 75 years old in good health and CMV-seronegative.

V and J are TRBV5-4 and TRBJ2-3; the D gene is possibly TRBD2 (6 bases). The length of the CDR3 is 14 residues. The V and J ends lost 0 bases and 4 bases respectively, with 9 bases between them. Germline-derived CDR1 and CDR2 are SGHNT and YYREEE (reference sequence). The CDR3 spells CASSLAGVADTQYF. The CDR3 DNA reads TGTGCCAGCAGCTTGGCGGGGGTGGCAGATACGCAGTATTTT. Drawing the rest from reference TRBV5-4 and TRBJ2-3, the complete variable domain is ETGVTQSPTHLIKTRGQQVTLRCSSQSGHNTVSWYQQALGQGPQFIFQYYREEENGRGNFPPRFSGLQFPNYSSELNVNALELDDSALYLCASSLAGVADTQYFGPGTRLTVL.

This clone was seen a handful of times. V and J are TRBV28 and TRBJ2-1; TRBD1 matches at 9 bases. Germline CDR1 is MDHEN and CDR2 is SYDVKM. This CDR3 has 15 residues. V trimming: 6 bases; J trimming: 4 bases; junction bases outside the gene matches: 7. CDR3: CASRLRDRDYNEQFF. The CDR3 DNA follows: TGTGCCAGCAGGCTCCGGGACAGGGATTACAATGAGCAGTTCTTC.

The genes are TRBV6-1 and TRBJ2-1, with 8 bases identical to TRBD2. V shed 2 bases, J shed 6 bases, and the junction held 3 bases outside the gene matches. The CDR3 consists of 14 residues. From germline, CDR1 is MNHNS and CDR2 SASEGT. The CDR3 DNA reads TGTGCCAGCAGTGAACGGGGGGGCCGCAATGAGCAGTTCTTC. Translating it yields CASSERGGRNEQFF.

This chain connects TRBV6-5 to TRBJ1-2, with D unclear. There are 14 residues in the CDR3. V dropped 2 bases and J dropped 9 bases, with 16 bases sitting between them. Germline V gives CDR1 MNHEY, CDR2 SVGAGI. CDR3 sequence (DNA): TGTGCCAGCAGTTACCGCGAGAGGGCGGGAAGCTACACCTTC. Translating it yields CASSYRERAGSYTF.

The chain combines TRBV9 with TRBJ2-5; 9 bases map to TRBD1. With V trimmed by 0 bases and J by 5 bases, 8 bases remained unmatched. CDR3 size: 16 residues. The germline CDR1 and CDR2 sequences are SGDLS and YYNGEE. CDR3 loop: CASSVDRGHLSETQYF. CDR3 DNA: TGTGCCAGCAGCGTAGACAGGGGGCATTTATCGGAGACCCAGTACTTC.

The chain links TRBV18 to TRBJ1-1; TRBD1 is a possible D gene (6 bases). Trimming cost V 1 base and J 4 bases, with 10 bases left between them. This CDR3 region has 14 residues. Germline CDR1 and CDR2: KGHSH and LQKENI. CDR3 protein: CASSPREGGTEAFF. For the CDR3, the DNA is TGTGCCAGCTCACCACGGGAGGGGGGCACTGAAGCTTTCTTT.

The rearrangement joins TRBV7-2 to TRBJ2-3; 11 nucleotides match TRBD2. V dropped 5 bases and J dropped 3; count of bases not matched to a gene: 4. The CDR3 is 15 amino acids. Germline V gene sequence: CDR1 SGHTA, CDR2 FQGNSA. CDR3 loop: CASSRGLAATDTQYF. In nucleotides, the CDR3 is TGTGCCAGCAGCAGGGGACTAGCGGCGACAGATACGCAGTATTTT. Full variable domain (missing parts from reference TRBV7-2 and TRBJ2-3): GAGVSQSPSNKVTEKGKDVELRCDPISGHTALYWYRQSLGQGLEFLIYFQGNSAPDKSGLPSDRFSAERTGGSVSTLTIQRTQQEDSAVYLCASSRGLAATDTQYFGPGTRLTVL.

V and J are TRBV4-1 and TRBJ1-5, with a possible D match to TRBD1 (6 bases). CDR3 length equals 17 residues. The germline V gene encodes CDR1 MGHRA and CDR2 YSYEKL. Trimming took off 1 base at V and 2 bases at J, with 15 bases between the two ends. The CDR3 region is CASSQVPSQGGNQPQHF. CDR3 in DNA: TGCGCCAGCAGCCAAGTTCCGTCACAGGGTGGCAATCAGCCCCAGCATTTT.

The chain joins TRBV6-6 to TRBJ1-6; TRBD1 aligns across 7 bases. CDR1 and CDR2 (germline): MNHNY, SVGAGI (reference sequence). This CDR3 has 13 residues. V lost 5 bases and J lost 13; bases outside the gene matches: 8. CDR3 nucleotide sequence: TGTGCCAGCAGTCAAACAGGGGACGGCCCCCTCCACTTT. It encodes CASSQTGDGPLHF.

The chain has TRBV15 and TRBJ1-2, with D unresolved. This CDR3 comprises 14 residues. The ends were cut back, 3 bases at V and 3 bases at J, with 11 bases in the middle. Germline assignment: CDR1 LNHNV and CDR2 YYDKDF (reference sequence). The CDR3 DNA reads TGTGCCACCAGCAGGGGCGGAGGGTACTATGGCTACACCTTC. Its translation: CATSRGGGYYGYTF.

The chain combines TRBV6-5 with TRBJ1-5; D may be TRBD1 (6 bases). This CDR3 has 15 amino acids. Germline CDR1 reads MNHEY; CDR2 reads SVGAGI. V was cut by 6 bases and J by 1 base, with 13 bases left in between. The CDR3 here is CASSTGQPSNQPQHF. In DNA, the CDR3 is TGTGCCAGCAGCACGGGACAACCGAGCAATCAGCCCCAGCATTTT.

This chain links TRBV7-2 with TRBJ1-5; 10 bases fit TRBD1. The ends lost 5 bases at V and 2 bases at J; junction bases unmatched: 3. The CDR3 extends over 15 amino acids. Germline assignment: CDR1 SGHTA and CDR2 FQGNSA. The CDR3 spells CASSPGTGGNQPQHF. CDR3 DNA sequence: TGTGCCAGCAGCCCCGGGACAGGGGGCAATCAGCCCCAGCATTTT.

The chain is built from TRBV29-1 and TRBJ2-7; TRBD1 might be the D (6 bases). V dropped 1 base and J dropped 8 bases, with 15 bases sitting between them. The CDR3 totals 13 residues. Germline V gene lookup returns CDR1 SQVTM and CDR2 ANQGSEA. The CDR3 region has the DNA TGCAGCGTTGAAGTAGGATCCGGGGACAAGCAGTACTTC. Translation: CSVEVGSGDKQYF.

This clone was detected only once. Here the CDR3 reads CASSLGSLYEQYF. CDR3 sequence (DNA): TGCGCCAGCAGCTTAGGGAGTTTGTACGAGCAGTACTTC. This chain links TRBV5-1 with TRBJ2-7, with a possible D match to TRBD2 (5 bases). The V gene lost 2 bases and the J gene lost 4 bases, with 10 bases spanning the gap. CDR3 length: 13 residues. Germline V gives CDR1 SGHRS, CDR2 YFSETQ. Looking up the rest from reference TRBV5-1 and TRBJ2-7 gives the full variable domain: KAGVTQTPRYLIKTRGQQVTLSCSPISGHRSVSWYQQTPGQGLQFLFEYFSETQRNKGNFPGRFSGRQFSNSRSEMNVSTLELGDSALYLCASSLGSLYEQYFGPGTRLTVT.

The rearrangement joins TRBV19 to TRBJ2-1; tentative D call: TRBD1 (6 bases). The CDR3 extends over 13 amino acids. V dropped 1 base and J dropped 7 bases, with 8 bases sitting between them. The V gene's germline CDR1 is LNHDA and CDR2 SQIVND (reference sequence). The CDR3 DNA reads as TGTGCCAGTAGTATAGGTCAGGGGAATGAGCAGTTCTTC. The encoded protein is CASSIGQGNEQFF.

This clone turned up a few times. The chain links TRBV7-3 to TRBJ2-2; D is perhaps TRBD2 (5 bases). The V end lost 2 bases, the J end lost 4 bases, and 8 bases lay between the germline ends. Germline V gene sequence: CDR1 SGHTA, CDR2 FQGTGA. The CDR3 loop spans 14 amino acids. CDR3 protein: CASSLEGVTGELFF. The CDR3 DNA reads TGTGCCAGCAGCTTAGAGGGAGTCACCGGGGAGCTGTTTTTT.

J is TRBJ2-6 and V is TRBV21-1; the table's D call, TRBD1, has no DNA check behind it. TRBV21-1 is a pseudogene locus. This CDR3 spans 18 amino acids. CDR3 nucleotide sequence: TGTGCCAGCAGTAGCGAGAGGACAGGGGCCTCTGGGGCCAACGTCCTGACTTTC. Its translation is CASSSERTGASGANVLTF.

The rearrangement joins TRBV19 to TRBJ1-2, with 9 bases fitting TRBD1. Trimming removed 7 bases from V and 4 bases from J; junction bases left unmatched: 7. The CDR3 extends over 14 amino acids. Per germline, CDR1 LNHDA and CDR2 SQIVND (reference sequence). CDR3 nucleotide sequence: TGTGCCAGTACCCCGGACAGGGGCCTCTATGGCTACACCTTC. It encodes CASTPDRGLYGYTF.

This chain links TRBV27 with TRBJ2-1; the match to TRBD2 covers 11 bases. The junction had 5 bases not matched to a gene; V was cut back by 3 bases and J by 7 bases. The CDR3 has 15 residues. Germline V gene lookup returns CDR1 MNHEY and CDR2 SMNVEV (reference sequence). The CDR3 is CASSLRLAGINEQFF. CDR3 nucleotide sequence: TGTGCCAGCAGTTTGAGACTAGCGGGAATAAATGAGCAGTTCTTC.

This chain connects TRBV9 to TRBJ2-1; 9 positions agree with TRBD2. This CDR3 region has 17 residues. Germline V CDR1 and CDR2: SGDLS, YYNGEE. V lost 4 bases to trimming and J lost 4 bases; unmatched junction nucleotides: 12. CDR3 DNA: TGTGCCAGCAGCCCTGGGCTAACTAGCGGGCCTTACAATGAGCAGTTCTTC. Protein sequence: CASSPGLTSGPYNEQFF.